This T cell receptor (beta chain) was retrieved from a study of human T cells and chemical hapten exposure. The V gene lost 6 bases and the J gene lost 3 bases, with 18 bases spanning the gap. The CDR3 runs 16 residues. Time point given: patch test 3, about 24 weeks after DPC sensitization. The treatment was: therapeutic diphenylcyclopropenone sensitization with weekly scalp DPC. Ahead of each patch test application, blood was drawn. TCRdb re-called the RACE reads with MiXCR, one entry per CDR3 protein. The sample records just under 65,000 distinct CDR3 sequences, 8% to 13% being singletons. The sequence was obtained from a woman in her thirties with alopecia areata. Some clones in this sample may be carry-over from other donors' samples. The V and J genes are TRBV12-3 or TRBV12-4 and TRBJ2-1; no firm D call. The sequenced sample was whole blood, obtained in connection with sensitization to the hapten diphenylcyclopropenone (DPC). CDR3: CASSLSRGRFYNEQFF. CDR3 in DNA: TGTGCCAGCAGCCTTAGTAGAGGAAGGTTCTACAATGAGCAGTTCTTC.